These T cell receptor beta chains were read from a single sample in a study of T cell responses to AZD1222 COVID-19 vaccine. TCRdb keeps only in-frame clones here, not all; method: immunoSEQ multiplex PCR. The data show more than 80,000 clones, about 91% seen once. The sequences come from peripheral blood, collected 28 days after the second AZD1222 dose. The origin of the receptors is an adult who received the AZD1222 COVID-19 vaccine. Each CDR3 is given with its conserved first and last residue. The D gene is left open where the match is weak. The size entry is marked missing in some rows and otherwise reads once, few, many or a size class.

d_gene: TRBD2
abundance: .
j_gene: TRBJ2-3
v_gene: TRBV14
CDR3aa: CASSPLAGGPVLDTDTQYF
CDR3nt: TGTGCCAGCAGCCCTCTAGCGGGAGGGCCGGTACTCGACACAGATACGCAGTATTTT

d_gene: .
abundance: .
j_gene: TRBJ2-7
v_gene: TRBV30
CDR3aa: CAGGTLSSYEQYF
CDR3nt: TGTGCCGGGGGGACACTGTCCTCCTACGAGCAGTACTTC

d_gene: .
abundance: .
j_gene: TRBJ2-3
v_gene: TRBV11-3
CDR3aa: CASSLGPAIKQYF
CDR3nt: TGTGCCAGCAGCTTGGGCCCGGCAATTAAGCAGTATTTT

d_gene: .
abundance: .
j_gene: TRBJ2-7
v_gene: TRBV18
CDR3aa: CASSPRQTEASYEQYF
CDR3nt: TGTGCCAGCTCACCCCGACAGACCGAAGCTTCCTACGAGCAGTACTTC

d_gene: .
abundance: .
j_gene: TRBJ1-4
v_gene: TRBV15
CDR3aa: CATSGPSTNEKLFF
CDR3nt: TGTGCCACCAGCGGACCCTCAACTAATGAAAAACTGTTTTTT

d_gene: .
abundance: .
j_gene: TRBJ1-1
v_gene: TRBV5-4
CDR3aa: CASSLVGGNTEAFF
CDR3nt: TGTGCCAGCAGCTTGGTTGGGGGGAACACTGAAGCTTTCTTT

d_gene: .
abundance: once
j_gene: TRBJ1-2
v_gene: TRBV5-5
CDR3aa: CASSLGFRDGYTF
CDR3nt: TGTGCCAGCAGCTTGGGGTTCCGAGACGGCTACACCTTC

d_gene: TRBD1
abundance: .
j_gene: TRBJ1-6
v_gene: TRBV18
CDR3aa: CASSPPGQAATLHF
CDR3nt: TGTGCCAGCTCACCACCGGGACAGGCCGCGACCCTCCACTTT

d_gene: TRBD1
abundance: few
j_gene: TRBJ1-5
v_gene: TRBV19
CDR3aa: CASSTGQGDSPQHF
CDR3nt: TGTGCCAGTAGTACGGGACAGGGCGATTCGCCCCAGCATTTT

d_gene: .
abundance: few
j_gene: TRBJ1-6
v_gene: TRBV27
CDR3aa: CASRFGRTNSPLHF
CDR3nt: TGTGCCAGCCGTTTTGGCAGGACGAATTCACCCCTCCACTTT

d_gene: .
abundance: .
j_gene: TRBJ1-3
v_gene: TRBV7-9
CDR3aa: CASSLGWQGGRSGNTIYF
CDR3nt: TGTGCCAGCAGCTTAGGGTGGCAGGGTGGCCGCTCTGGAAACACCATATATTTT

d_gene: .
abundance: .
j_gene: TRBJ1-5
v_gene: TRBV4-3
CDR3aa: CASSQGWSDQPQHF
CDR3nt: TGCGCCAGCAGCCAAGGGTGGAGCGATCAGCCCCAGCATTTT

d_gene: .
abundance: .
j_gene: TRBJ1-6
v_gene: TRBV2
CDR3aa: CASSGTGTNNSPLHF
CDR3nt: TGTGCCAGCAGCGGAACAGGGACAAATAATTCACCCCTCCACTTT

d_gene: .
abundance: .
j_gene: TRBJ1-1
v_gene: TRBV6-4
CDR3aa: CASSRSWGDTEAFF
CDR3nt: TGTGCCAGCAGTCGTTCTTGGGGGGACACTGAAGCTTTCTTT

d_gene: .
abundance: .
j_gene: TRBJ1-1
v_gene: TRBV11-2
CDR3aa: CASSPQNTEAFF
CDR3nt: TGTGCCAGCAGCCCCCAGAACACTGAAGCTTTCTTT

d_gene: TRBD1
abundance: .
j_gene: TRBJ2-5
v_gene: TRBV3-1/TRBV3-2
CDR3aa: CASSPRDRIRETQYF
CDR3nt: TGTGCCAGCAGCCCTCGGGACAGGATCAGGGAGACCCAGTACTTC

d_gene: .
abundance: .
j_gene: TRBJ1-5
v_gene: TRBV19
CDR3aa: CASSTSGQRYSNQPQHF
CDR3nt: TGTGCCAGTAGTACATCCGGACAGAGATATAGCAATCAGCCCCAGCATTTT

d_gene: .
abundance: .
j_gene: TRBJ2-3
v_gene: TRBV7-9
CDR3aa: CASSLVYHKTSTDTQYF
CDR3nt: TGTGCCAGCAGCTTAGTCTATCACAAGACTAGCACAGATACGCAGTATTTT

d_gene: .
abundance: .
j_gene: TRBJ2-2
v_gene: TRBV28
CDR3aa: CASSSYTGELFF
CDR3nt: TGTGCCAGCAGTTCCTACACCGGGGAGCTGTTTTTT

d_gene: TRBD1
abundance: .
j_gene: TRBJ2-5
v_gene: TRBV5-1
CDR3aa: CASSLSLSTGVETQYF
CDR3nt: TGCGCCAGCAGCTTGTCCCTTTCGACAGGGGTCGAGACCCAGTACTTC

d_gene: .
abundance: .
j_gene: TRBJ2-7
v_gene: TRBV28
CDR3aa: CASSANIWGEKSYEQYF
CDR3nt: TGTGCCAGCAGTGCGAATATCTGGGGGGAAAAAAGCTACGAGCAGTACTTC

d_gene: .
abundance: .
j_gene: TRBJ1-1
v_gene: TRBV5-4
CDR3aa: CASSLEREDEAFF
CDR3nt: TGTGCCAGCAGCTTGGAAAGGGAGGATGAAGCTTTCTTT

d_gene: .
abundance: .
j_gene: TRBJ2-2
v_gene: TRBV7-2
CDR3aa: CASSLLRELGELFF
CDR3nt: TGTGCCAGCAGCTTATTGCGGGAACTCGGGGAGCTGTTTTTT

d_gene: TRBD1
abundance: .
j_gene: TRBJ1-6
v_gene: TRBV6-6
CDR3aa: CASSDRDSPLHF
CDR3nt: TGTGCCAGCAGTGACAGGGATTCACCCCTCCACTTT

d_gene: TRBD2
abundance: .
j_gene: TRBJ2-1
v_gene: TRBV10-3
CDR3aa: CAIRGGRKTYNEQFF
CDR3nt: TGTGCCATCAGGGGCGGGAGGAAGACCTACAATGAGCAGTTCTTC

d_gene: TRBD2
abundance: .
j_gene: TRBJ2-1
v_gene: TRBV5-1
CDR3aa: CASSLLAGAGNEQFF
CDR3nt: TGCGCCAGCAGCCTACTAGCGGGAGCAGGAAATGAGCAGTTCTTC

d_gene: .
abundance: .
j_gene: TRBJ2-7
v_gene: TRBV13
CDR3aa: CASSARDTTARTPEQYF
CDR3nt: TGTGCCAGCAGCGCGAGAGATACGACAGCCCGAACCCCCGAGCAGTACTTC

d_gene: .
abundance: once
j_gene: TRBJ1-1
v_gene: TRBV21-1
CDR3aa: CASSGGVVVTEAFF
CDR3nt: TGTGCCAGCAGCGGAGGAGTGGTTGTAACTGAAGCTTTCTTT

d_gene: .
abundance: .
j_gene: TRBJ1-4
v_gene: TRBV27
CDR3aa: CASSGTGSSDEKLFF
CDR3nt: TGTGCCAGCAGTGGAACAGGCTCTTCGGATGAAAAACTGTTTTTT

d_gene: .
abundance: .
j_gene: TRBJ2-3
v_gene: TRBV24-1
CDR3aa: CATSPGEDTQYF
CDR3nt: TGTGCCACCTCTCCGGGCGAAGATACGCAGTATTTT

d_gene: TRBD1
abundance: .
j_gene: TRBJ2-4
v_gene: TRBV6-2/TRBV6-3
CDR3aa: CASRYSGQGRENIQYF
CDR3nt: TGTGCCAGCAGATACTCCGGACAGGGGAGGGAAAACATTCAGTACTTC

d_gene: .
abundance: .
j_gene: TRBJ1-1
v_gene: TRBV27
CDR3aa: CASKPFRNTEAFF
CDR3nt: TGTGCCAGCAAGCCATTTAGGAACACTGAAGCTTTCTTT

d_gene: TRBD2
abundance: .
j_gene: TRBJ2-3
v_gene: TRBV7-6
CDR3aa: CASSYQYTGGYTDTQYF
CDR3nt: TGTGCCAGCAGCTATCAATACACGGGAGGTTACACAGATACGCAGTATTTT

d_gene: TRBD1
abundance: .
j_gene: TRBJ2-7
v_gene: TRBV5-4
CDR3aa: CASSFPGGYEQYF
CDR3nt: TGTGCCAGCAGCTTTCCAGGGGGCTACGAGCAGTACTTC

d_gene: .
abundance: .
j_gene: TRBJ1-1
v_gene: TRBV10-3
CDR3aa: CAISELTGATEAFF
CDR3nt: TGTGCCATCAGTGAGTTAACGGGGGCTACTGAAGCTTTCTTT